This record concerns one TCR beta chain sequence. Its antigen is unknown. The V end was cut by 0 bases, the J end by 0 bases, with 9 bases between. This CDR3 contains 16 residues. Per germline, CDR1 LGHNA and CDR2 YSLEER. The repertoire was sequenced with immunoSEQ multiplex PCR; TCRdb's copy has only in-frame clones and lacks some. The profile covers 65,000 to 70,000 clones, with 85% to 90% appearing a single time and 8% to 11% taken by the ten largest. This record comes from a study of OX40 agonist ivuxolimab in advanced cancers. Study summary: Patients with prior anti-PD-1, anti-PD-L1 or anti-CTLA-4 therapy were eligible; about 40% had some.

Study findings and constraints: In a subset of nonresponders, normalized T-cell clonal expansion was also low.

This receptor was identified in an adult with an advanced solid tumor such as melanoma, head and neck, liver or kidney cancer. Sequences were derived from CD4+ or CD8+ T cells sorted from blood, sampled in a trial of the OX40 agonist ivuxolimab. This chain connects TRBV4-3 to TRBJ2-1; D is ambiguous. In DNA form, the CDR3 reads TGCGCCAGCAGCCAAGAATTGGCGGTCTCCTACAATGAGCAGTTCTTC. This sequence encodes CASSQELAVSYNEQFF.